The 13 T cell receptor beta chains listed next were all sequenced from one sample in a study of blood T cells in healthy people across ages. With a J-beta primer mix and a sample-barcoded 5' primer, a second PCR ran 7 to 11 cycles. Using its own MiXCR run on the 5' RACE reads, TCRdb lists one record per CDR3 protein. This table has about 1.5 million distinct CDR3 sequences, approximately 42% appearing once. Sequencing was carried out using blood. These receptors all come from a woman aged 18-29 years in good health.

Ten or more counts support this clonotype. The V call is TRBV28, the J call TRBJ1-1; 8 nucleotides agree with TRBD1. V lost 5 bases to trimming and J lost 3 bases; unmatched junction nucleotides: 8. This CDR3 has 15 amino acids. The germline V gene has CDR1 MDHEN and CDR2 SYDVKM. CDR3 coding DNA: TGTGCCAGCAGTATCAGACAGGGGTGGGACACTGAAGCTTTCTTT. Its translation: CASSIRQGWDTEAFF.

The chain joins TRBV9 to TRBJ1-2; D may be TRBD1 (6 bases). V shed 6 bases and J shed 4 bases, with 10 bases lying between them. CDR1 SGDLS and CDR2 YYNGEE come from the germline V gene. The CDR3 is 12 amino acids. The CDR3 DNA follows: TGTGCCAGCATGGGGGGGCCCTATGGCTACACCTTC. It specifies CASMGGPYGYTF.

This clonotype was observed a few times. The chain combines TRBV7-3 with TRBJ1-6, with 7 bases fitting TRBD1. Germline CDR1 and CDR2: SGHTA and FQGTGA. Unmatched junction bases numbered 9, after V lost 0 bases and J lost 10 bases. The CDR3 length is 16 residues. DNA for the CDR3: TGTGCCAGCAGCTTAACTGCACAGGGGACGGGGTCACCCCTCCACTTT. This encodes CASSLTAQGTGSPLHF.

The genes are TRBV3-1 and TRBJ1-2; 7 positions agree with TRBD1. Germline loops: CDR1 LGHDT, CDR2 YNNKEL (reference sequence). CDR3 length equals 18 residues. J was trimmed by 3 bases and V by 1 base; bases with no gene match: 14. CDR3 residues: CASSQVRRGGAWDYGYTF. CDR3 DNA sequence: TGTGCCAGCAGCCAAGTACGTCGAGGGGGCGCATGGGACTATGGCTACACCTTC.

The chain is built from TRBV11-3 and TRBJ1-5; a weak D match, TRBD1 (5 bases). This CDR3 spans 14 amino acids. Germline V gene lookup returns CDR1 SGHNT and CDR2 YENEEA. The V end was cut by 4 bases, the J end by 5 bases, with 12 bases between. In nucleotides, the CDR3 is TGTGCCAGCAGCTGCAGGGCTCGGGATCAGCCCCAGCATTTT. Its translation is CASSCRARDQPQHF.

The chain is built from TRBV5-1 and TRBJ1-1; possible D gene TRBD1, 5 bases. V was shortened by 2 bases and J by 5 bases, with 16 bases between the two germline ends. CDR1 and CDR2 from the germline V gene are SGHRS and YFSETQ. This CDR3 region has 15 residues. The CDR3 DNA reads TGCGCCAGCAGCTTAAGGGGAGGCAGGGAAACTGAAGCTTTCTTT. It codes for CASSLRGGRETEAFF. The full variable domain, its missing parts supplied by reference TRBV5-1 and TRBJ1-1, is KAGVTQTPRYLIKTRGQQVTLSCSPISGHRSVSWYQQTPGQGLQFLFEYFSETQRNKGNFPGRFSGRQFSNSRSEMNVSTLELGDSALYLCASSLRGGRETEAFFGQGTRLTVV.

J is TRBJ2-2 and V is TRBV20-1, with D unresolved. CDR1 and CDR2 from the germline V gene are DFQATT and SNEGSKA (reference sequence). V dropped 0 bases and J dropped 0 bases, with 11 bases sitting between them. The CDR3 length is 16 residues. As DNA, the CDR3 is TGCAGTGCTAGAGATCTAAGCAGCGCGAACACCGGGGAGCTGTTTTTT. This gives the protein CSARDLSSANTGELFF.

This clonotype has only one observation. This sequence joins TRBV10-3 and TRBJ2-5; TRBD2 matches 10 bases. The CDR3 runs 13 residues. J was trimmed by 11 bases and V by 8 bases; bases with no gene match: 11. Germline loops: CDR1 ENHRY, CDR2 SYGVKD. The CDR3 spells CAIGTSVDNEQYF. In DNA form, the CDR3 reads TGTGCCATCGGGACTAGCGTCGACAATGAGCAGTACTTC.

The chain links TRBV7-3 to TRBJ2-4; TRBD2 is a possible D gene (5 bases). The J call is uncertain, as TRBJ2-7 better fits the DNA end. Germline V gene lookup returns CDR1 SGHTA and CDR2 FQGTGA. This CDR3 is built from 12 residues. The CDR3 nucleotides read TGTGCCAGCAGCTTATCCGAGGGCGAGCAGTACTTC. It specifies CASSLSEGEQYF.

This sequence joins TRBV27 and TRBJ2-1; 11 nucleotides line up with TRBD1. The ends lost 5 bases at V and 10 bases at J; junction bases unmatched: 10. CDR3 length: 15 residues. Germline-derived CDR1 and CDR2 are MNHEY and SMNVEV (reference sequence). The CDR3: CASSPGQGGVYEQFF. The CDR3 DNA follows: TGTGCCAGCAGTCCGGGACAGGGGGGAGTCTACGAGCAGTTCTTC.

This sequence joins TRBV2 and TRBJ2-1, with a tentative D call TRBD2 (5 bases). The J call is uncertain, as TRBJ2-7 better fits the DNA end. Germline loops: CDR1 SNHLY, CDR2 FYNNEI. This CDR3 is 15 amino acids long. The CDR3 protein is CASSVVSSSYNEQYF. The CDR3 bases are TGTGCCAGCAGTGTGGTGTCTAGCAGTTACAATGAGCAGTACTTC.

The J gene is TRBJ2-7, the V gene TRBV6-2 or TRBV6-3; D is ambiguous. The CDR3 extends over 15 amino acids. Per the germline V gene, CDR1 is MNHEY and CDR2 is SVGEGT. Trimming took off 6 bases at V and 7 bases at J, with 22 bases between the two ends. CDR3 DNA sequence: TGTGCCAGCAGCCAGGTAGAGAAAGGGAACAATGAGCAGTACTTC. Encoded protein: CASSQVEKGNNEQYF.

The chain uses TRBV9 and TRBJ2-7, with TRBD1 matching 11 bases. The length of the CDR3 is 16 residues. Trimming took 2 bases from V and 7 from J; bases not matched to a gene: 11. Germline V gene sequence: CDR1 SGDLS, CDR2 YYNGEE. The CDR3 bases are TGTGCCAGCAGCGTCGGGACAGGGGGTTTATACAATGAGCAGTACTTC. It translates to CASSVGTGGLYNEQYF.